These T cell receptor beta chains were read from a single sample in a study of cytomegalovirus exposure and HLA in healthy donors. Clones were read by immunoSEQ multiplex PCR, and TCRdb kept only the in-frame ones, dropping some. The data show around 130,000 clones, with roughly three quarters seen just once and roughly 2% held by the top ten. Specimen: PBMCs. The receptors shown here come from a man between 18 and 35 years old in good health and CMV-seronegative. CDR3s include the opening cysteine and the closing phenylalanine or tryptophan. A D gene is named only where the DNA matches it firmly. The size field is filled for only some rows; it gives once, few, many or a size class.

- | TRBJ2-3 | TRBV28 | - | CASSFGTPYTDTQYF | TGTGCCAGCAGTTTCGGGACACCTTACACAGATACGCAGTATTTT
once | TRBJ2-7 | TRBV2 | TRBD2 | CASSETLAGGGGGQYF | TGTGCCAGCAGTGAAACACTAGCGGGAGGGGGCGGAGGGCAGTACTTC
- | TRBJ1-1 | TRBV7-3 | - | CASSPFKGSAEAFF | TGTGCCAGCAGCCCATTCAAGGGGTCGGCGGAAGCTTTCTTT
- | TRBJ2-3 | TRBV7-8 | TRBD2 | CASSLGTSGRSTDTQYF | TGTGCCAGCAGCCTGGGGACTAGCGGGAGAAGCACAGATACGCAGTATTTT
- | TRBJ1-3 | TRBV30 | - | CAWSAGGTGNTIYF | TGTGCCTGGAGTGCTGGGGGCACTGGAAACACCATATATTTT
- | TRBJ1-4 | TRBV28 | TRBD1 | CASSPRQGTNEKLFF | TGTGCCAGCAGTCCCAGACAGGGGACTAATGAAAAACTGTTTTTT
- | TRBJ2-7 | TRBV11-3 | - | CASSPSFGPGVCEQYF | TGTGCCAGCAGCCCTAGTTTTGGCCCGGGGGTGTGCGAGCAGTACTTC
few | TRBJ1-3 | TRBV13 | - | CASSLLSGPGNTIYF | TGTGCCAGCAGCTTACTTTCAGGTCCTGGAAACACCATATATTTT
- | TRBJ2-3 | TRBV7-6 | TRBD2 | CASSLVPAGVGTDTQYF | TGTGCCAGCAGCTTAGTACCAGCGGGAGTAGGAACAGATACGCAGTATTTT
- | TRBJ2-7 | TRBV28 | TRBD2 | CASSLAGTSGSYEQYF | TGTGCCAGCAGTTTAGCCGGGACTAGCGGCTCCTACGAGCAGTACTTC
once | TRBJ2-7 | TRBV6-4 | - | CASSDHSLYEQYF | TGTGCCAGCAGTGACCACTCCCTCTACGAGCAGTACTTC
- | TRBJ1-5 | TRBV28 | TRBD1 | CASRTGGPNSNQPQHF | TGTGCCAGCAGAACAGGGGGCCCTAATAGCAATCAGCCCCAGCATTTT
- | TRBJ2-7 | TRBV14 | TRBD2 | CASSLRTSGNYEQYF | TGTGCCAGCAGCCTTCGGACTAGCGGGAACTACGAGCAGTACTTC
- | TRBJ2-7 | TRBV19 | TRBD1 | CASSTLGQSYEQYF | TGTGCCAGTAGTACCTTGGGACAGTCCTACGAGCAGTACTTC
- | TRBJ2-7 | TRBV9 | TRBD1 | CASSAQGTGGLDEQYF | TGTGCCAGCAGCGCGCAGGGGACAGGGGGCTTGGACGAGCAGTACTTC
- | TRBJ1-4 | TRBV9 | - | CASSVGPGPGSGEKLFF | TGTGCCAGCAGCGTAGGGCCGGGCCCGGGCTCAGGGGAAAAACTGTTTTTT
- | TRBJ1-6 | TRBV12-2 | - | CASRFHQGNSPLHF | TGTGCAAGTCGCTTCCACCAGGGGAATTCACCCCTCCACTTT
- | TRBJ2-7 | TRBV18 | TRBD2 | CASSPMRSGGTYEQYF | TGTGCCAGCTCGCCCATGAGGAGCGGGGGGACCTACGAGCAGTACTTC
few | TRBJ2-5 | TRBV19 | - | CASSIGGGGVGVQETQYF | TGTGCCAGTAGTATAGGAGGAGGGGGGGTCGGGGTTCAAGAGACCCAGTACTTC
- | TRBJ1-2 | TRBV5-6 | - | CASSFGTFGYTF | TGTGCCAGCAGTTTCGGGACTTTTGGCTACACCTTC
- | TRBJ2-7 | TRBV5-4 | - | CASSFRGGSYEQYF | TGTGCCAGCAGCTTTCGCGGAGGCTCCTACGAGCAGTACTTC
- | TRBJ1-5 | TRBV12-5 | - | CASGLGVGQPQHF | TGTGCTAGTGGTTTAGGGGTTGGTCAGCCCCAGCATTTT
- | TRBJ1-6 | TRBV11-2 | - | CASSFVEGPLHF | TGTGCCAGCAGCTTCGTCGAGGGACCCCTCCACTTT
- | TRBJ2-2 | TRBV6-4 | TRBD2 | CASRLAANTGELFF | TGTGCCAGCAGACTAGCGGCGAACACCGGGGAGCTGTTTTTT
once | TRBJ2-1 | TRBV11-2 | - | CASSLRAGWSEQFF | TGTGCCAGCAGCTTACGGGCGGGCTGGAGTGAGCAGTTCTTC
- | TRBJ2-1 | TRBV5-8 | TRBD1 | CASSLGFGTVTYNEQFF | TGTGCCAGCAGCTTGGGATTTGGGACAGTCACCTACAATGAGCAGTTCTTC
- | TRBJ2-5 | TRBV7-2 | - | CASSSRARQETQYF | TGTGCCAGCAGCTCCAGGGCTAGACAAGAGACCCAGTACTTC
- | TRBJ2-7 | TRBV6-1 | TRBD2 | CASSETSGSSYEQYF | TGTGCCAGCAGTGAAACTAGCGGGAGCTCCTACGAGCAGTACTTC
- | TRBJ1-2 | TRBV28 | - | CASSLTVLNGYTF | TGTGCCAGCAGTCTGACAGTCCTGAATGGCTACACCTTC
- | TRBJ2-4 | TRBV9 | TRBD2 | CASSVGEGLNIQYF | TGTGCCAGCAGCGTAGGGGAGGGGCTAAACATTCAGTACTTC
- | TRBJ2-7 | TRBV5-1 | TRBD2 | CASSFTSGSYEQYF | TGCGCCAGCAGCTTTACTAGCGGGAGTTACGAGCAGTACTTC
- | TRBJ1-5 | TRBV19 | TRBD1 | CATNSGRTGSQPQHF | TGTGCCACCAACTCCGGTCGGACAGGGAGCCAGCCCCAGCATTTT
- | TRBJ1-4 | TRBV10-3 | TRBD1 | CAISGTGTGVGNEKLFF | TGTGCCATCAGTGGTACCGGGACAGGGGTTGGTAATGAAAAACTGTTTTTT
- | TRBJ2-3 | TRBV19 | - | CASSTYLPPGQKSTDTQYF | TGTGCCAGTAGTACCTACCTCCCACCGGGACAAAAAAGCACAGATACGCAGTATTTT
- | TRBJ2-1 | TRBV5-1 | TRBD2 | CASSLGLAVREQFF | TGCGCCAGCAGCTTGGGGCTAGCGGTACGGGAGCAGTTCTTC
- | TRBJ2-1 | TRBV11-2 | TRBD2 | CASSHYRGRVSSYNEQFF | TGTGCCAGCAGTCATTATCGTGGGAGGGTCAGCTCCTACAATGAGCAGTTCTTC
- | TRBJ2-3 | TRBV5-1 | - | CASSPRQASTDTQYF | TGCGCCAGCAGCCCCCGACAGGCGAGCACAGATACGCAGTATTTT
- | TRBJ2-2 | TRBV5-1 | - | CASSLITVANTGELFF | TGCGCCAGCAGCTTGATTACAGTCGCGAACACCGGGGAGCTGTTTTTT
- | TRBJ2-7 | TRBV5-1 | - | CASSSDYWYEQYF | TGCGCCAGCAGCTCGGACTATTGGTACGAGCAGTACTTC
- | TRBJ2-1 | TRBV7-2 | TRBD2 | CASSSTGTSLPNYNEQFF | TGTGCCAGCAGCTCTACAGGGACTAGTCTGCCAAACTACAATGAGCAGTTCTTC
- | TRBJ2-1 | TRBV15 | - | CATSRPSTRSNEQFF | TGTGCCACCAGCAGACCAAGCACTAGATCCAATGAGCAGTTCTTC
- | TRBJ2-1 | TRBV13 | TRBD2 | CASRLAGNNEQFF | TGTGCCAGCAGGCTAGCGGGAAACAATGAGCAGTTCTTC
- | TRBJ1-1 | TRBV5-8 | TRBD1 | CASSLDRGGAEAFF | TGTGCCAGCAGCTTGGACAGGGGGGGGGCTGAAGCTTTCTTT
- | TRBJ1-6 | TRBV7-9 | TRBD1 | CASSDPGTGNNSPLHF | TGTGCCAGCAGCGACCCCGGGACAGGGAATAATTCACCCCTCCACTTT
many | TRBJ1-3 | TRBV4-1 | - | CASSLGPEQTGNTIYF | TGCGCCAGCAGCCTCGGCCCCGAACAGACTGGAAACACCATATATTTT
- | TRBJ1-3 | TRBV6-5 | TRBD1 | CASSRTGGSGNTIYF | TGTGCCAGCAGTAGGACAGGGGGCTCTGGAAACACCATATATTTT
once | TRBJ2-2 | TRBV7-9 | TRBD2 | CASGTSGAGGTGELFF | TGTGCCAGTGGGACTAGCGGAGCCGGGGGCACCGGGGAGCTGTTTTTT
- | TRBJ2-3 | TRBV28 | - | CASSIWGDSTDTQYF | TGTGCCAGCAGTATCTGGGGGGATAGCACAGATACGCAGTATTTT
- | TRBJ2-4 | TRBV7-8 | TRBD2 | CASSPIGTSSIQYF | TGTGCCAGCAGCCCTATAGGGACTAGCAGCATTCAGTACTTC